This record covers a single TCR beta chain. Its antigen is currently unknown. TCRdb ran MiXCR on the 5' RACE reads and lists one entry per CDR3 protein. The profile shows 230,000 or so distinct CDR3 sequences, approximately 6.8% of them singletons. Germline-derived CDR1 and CDR2 are DFQATT and SNEGSKA (reference sequence). This CDR3 region has 13 residues. Trimming removed 2 bases from V and 1 base from J, with 7 bases in between. The sample is drawn from a study of T cells after yellow fever vaccination. As for the study in general: The authors prepared low-cell-number fractions using SMART-Seq v4 Ultra Low Input. Notes on the study in general: Though weaker, the secondary response peaked faster, on day 5 versus 15. Most primary-vaccination clones reappeared after the booster (approximately 95% CD4, about 88% CD8).

The chain couples TRBV20-1 to TRBJ2-3; D is unclear. The receptor comes from a man under 40 who received the YFV17D yellow fever vaccine. This material consisted of CD4+ T cells sorted from PBMCs, taken on the day of the yellow fever booster vaccination. CDR3: CSARNSGTDTQYF. DNA for the CDR3: TGCAGTGCTAGAAATTCGGGCACAGATACGCAGTATTTT.